The 9 T cell receptor beta chains reported below all come from one sample, sequenced in a study of blood T cell repertoires in COVID-19 (dated by TCRdb to 2019 to 2021). The library came from the immunoSEQ multiplex PCR assay. TCRdb retrieved this table from immuneACCESS and kept in-frame rearrangements only. Not all clones are present; in checked studies, unresolved V genes account for under half, and no reason is known for the remainder. The sample table records roughly 350,000 clones; roughly 90% of these occur just once. Of the sample, approximately 4% is held by the ten largest clones. The specimen was peripheral blood. The receptors shown here come from a woman between 45 and 65 years old with active or convalescent COVID-19.

This chain uses TRBV9 with TRBJ2-1; no definite D call. Deletions cut 3 bases from V and 0 bases from J, with 13 bases between. In germline, CDR1 is SGDLS, CDR2 YYNGEE. The CDR3 runs 16 residues. Here the CDR3 DNA reads TGTGCCAGCAGCGATGACCGGGTACGCTCCTACAATGAGCAGTTCTTC. Its translation: CASSDDRVRSYNEQFF.

J is TRBJ2-1 and V is TRBV27, with D tentatively TRBD2 (6 bases). V lost 6 bases and J 3 bases, leaving 18 bases between the germline ends. The CDR3 spans 16 residues. Germline CDR1 reads MNHEY; CDR2 reads SMNVEV (reference sequence). In DNA form, the CDR3 reads TGTGCCAGCAGCCAACTAGCTCCGAGAGGCTACAATGAGCAGTTCTTC. This sequence encodes CASSQLAPRGYNEQFF.

This sequence joins TRBV11-2 and TRBJ1-4; 9 bases agree with TRBD1. The CDR3 consists of 16 residues. The V gene end was trimmed by 5 bases and the J gene end by 6 bases; junction bases not matched to a gene: 10. The germline V gene encodes CDR1 SGHAT and CDR2 FQNNGV. The CDR3 region is CASSATGQGLDEKLFF. As DNA, the CDR3 is TGTGCCAGCAGCGCGACGGGACAGGGTTTGGATGAAAAACTGTTTTTT.

This chain uses TRBV4-1 with TRBJ2-7; 8 bases match TRBD1. V trimming: 4 bases; J trimming: 4 bases; junction bases outside the gene matches: 21. The CDR3 loop spans 19 amino acids. Germline-derived CDR1 and CDR2 are MGHRA and YSYEKL. CDR3 amino acids: CASSRDRVPGQGLTYEQYF. In DNA, the CDR3 is TGCGCCAGCAGCCGGGACCGTGTACCCGGACAGGGCCTCACGTACGAGCAGTACTTC.

The V gene is TRBV27, the J gene TRBJ2-1, with TRBD1 identical over 9 bases. This CDR3 has 14 residues. The trim removed 2 bases at V and 9 bases at J, leaving 5 bases unmatched. Germline-derived CDR1 and CDR2 are MNHEY and SMNVEV (reference sequence). The CDR3 protein is CASSLGTGKLEQFF. The CDR3 region has the DNA TGTGCCAGCAGTTTAGGGACAGGGAAGCTTGAGCAGTTCTTC.

The chain employs TRBV6-5 and TRBJ2-7, with unresolved D. Trimming cost V 8 bases and J 2 bases, with 10 bases left between them. From germline, CDR1 is MNHEY and CDR2 SVGAGI. This CDR3 has 12 amino acids. The CDR3: CASWAWPYEQYF. In DNA, the CDR3 is TGTGCCAGCTGGGCCTGGCCCTACGAGCAGTACTTC.

The genes are TRBV2 and TRBJ2-1; TRBD2 aligns across 8 bases. Germline trimming cut 6 bases from V and 2 bases from J; bases unmatched to any gene: 6. The CDR3 totals 15 residues. Per the germline V gene, CDR1 is SNHLY and CDR2 is FYNNEI. The CDR3 coding sequence is TGTGCCAGCAGGGATCTAGCGGGTACCTACAATGAGCAGTTCTTC. Translated: CASRDLAGTYNEQFF.

The chain combines TRBV19 with TRBJ2-1; 7 bases are shared with TRBD2. Germline V gene lookup returns CDR1 LNHDA and CDR2 SQIVND (reference sequence). With 2 bases clipped from V and 8 bases from J, the junction kept 12 bases outside the gene matches. CDR3 size: 16 residues. The CDR3, as DNA: TGTGCCAGTAGTATAAGGGGACTAATCCCAAGCGATGAGCAGTTCTTC. Protein sequence: CASSIRGLIPSDEQFF.

The gene calls are TRBV30 and TRBJ2-1, with D possibly being TRBD2 (7 bases). The CDR3 sequence is 14 residues long. V dropped 2 bases and J dropped 4 bases, with 12 bases sitting between them. Germline V gives CDR1 GTSNPN, CDR2 SVGIG (reference sequence). CDR3 bases: TGTGCCTGGAGTTTAGGGGGGGGTTACAATGAGCAGTTCTTC. Translation gives CAWSLGGGYNEQFF. The variable domain in full, completed from reference TRBV30 and TRBJ2-1, reads SQTIHQWPATLVQPVGSPLSLECTVEGTSNPNLYWYRQAAGRGLQLLFYSVGIGQISSEVPQNLSASRPQDRQFILSSKKLLLSDSGFYLCAWSLGGGYNEQFFGPGTRLTVL.